The 31 T cell receptor beta chains below were found in one sample sequenced in a study of neurological immune-mediated disorders. From the 5' RACE reads, TCRdb called clonotypes with MiXCR, one entry per CDR3 protein. The sample records approximately 30,000 distinct CDR3 sequences, over 3.5% being singletons. Sequences were obtained from CD4+ T cells from blood. These receptors came from a woman in her thirties or forties in good health.

This clonotype was seen at least ten times. The genes are TRBV7-2 and TRBJ1-2; no reliable D call. CDR3 length: 14 residues. Germline V gene data show CDR1 as SGHTA and CDR2 as FQGNSA. With 3 bases removed from V and 4 bases from J, the gap between germline ends came to 12 bases. CDR3 residues: CASSLTQGTYGYTF. Written as DNA, the CDR3 is TGTGCCAGCAGCTTGACCCAAGGCACCTATGGCTACACCTTC.

This clonotype showed up just a few times. This rearrangement joins TRBV20-1 to TRBJ2-1, with TRBD2 identical over 9 bases. The CDR3 runs to 15 residues. Germline V gene lookup returns CDR1 DFQATT and CDR2 SNEGSKA (reference sequence). The V segment lost 3 bases and the J segment 2 bases; nucleotides outside the gene matches: 5. Written as DNA, the CDR3 is TGCAGTGCTAGTAGGCTAGCGGGAACCTACAATGAGCAGTTCTTC. It is translated as CSASRLAGTYNEQFF.

This clonotype was counted at least ten times. The J gene is TRBJ2-5, the V gene TRBV11-2; D is unclear. The CDR3 is made up of 14 amino acids. Trimming left V 0 bases short and J 5 bases short, with 10 bases between. Germline V gene lookup returns CDR1 SGHAT and CDR2 FQNNGV. The CDR3 region has the DNA TGTGCCAGCAGCTTAGACTGGTCTGTGGAGACCCAGTACTTC. Translating it yields CASSLDWSVETQYF.

This clonotype was counted many times. The chain has TRBV5-4 and TRBJ2-5, with D possibly matching TRBD1 (7 bases). V was cut by 3 bases and J by 2 bases, with 14 bases left in between. The CDR3 is 15 amino acids. Per germline, CDR1 SGHNT and CDR2 YYREEE (reference sequence). The CDR3, as DNA: TGTGCCAGCAGCTCAGCGGAGGGGGCACAAGAGACCCAGTACTTC. It yields the protein CASSSAEGAQETQYF.

This clonotype was found many times. The V and J genes are TRBV5-1 and TRBJ2-3, with TRBD2 as a possible D gene (6 bases). The CDR3 is 14 residues long. V dropped 4 bases and J dropped 2 bases, with 11 bases sitting between them. Germline V gene sequence: CDR1 SGHRS, CDR2 YFSETQ. The CDR3 coding sequence is TGCGCCAGCAGCCGGGGGAGTCACACAGATACGCAGTATTTT. This sequence encodes CASSRGSHTDTQYF.

In its sample, this clonotype was seen many times. This chain connects TRBV4-2 to TRBJ2-5; possible D gene TRBD2, 5 bases. Germline CDR1 and CDR2: LGHNA and YNFKEQ. The length of the CDR3 is 14 residues. V shed 1 base and J shed 3 bases, with 9 bases lying between them. CDR3: CASSQGSSEETQYF. The CDR3 DNA sequence: TGTGCCAGCAGCCAAGGGAGTAGCGAAGAGACCCAGTACTTC.

This clonotype has ten or more counts. The chain carries TRBV20-1 and TRBJ2-1; 8 bases line up with TRBD2. The CDR3 totals 14 residues. Germline values: CDR1 DFQATT, CDR2 SNEGSKA (reference sequence). V lost 1 base and J lost 9; bases outside the gene matches: 8. The CDR3 coding sequence is TGCAGTGCTAGAGTGGCGGGAGGCCACCCTGAGCAGTTCTTC. It specifies CSARVAGGHPEQFF.

In this sample, this clonotype turned up a few times. This rearrangement joins TRBV2 to TRBJ2-7; D ambiguous. The V gene's germline CDR1 is SNHLY and CDR2 FYNNEI. The length of the CDR3 is 13 residues. V lost 8 bases, J lost 0 bases, and 11 bases lay in between. CDR3 DNA: TGTGCCAGCGTCCCTAGTTCCTCCTACGAGCAGTACTTC. Its translation is CASVPSSSYEQYF.

This clonotype was seen ten or more times. The CDR3 region is CASRSETGSNYGYTF. DNA of the CDR3: TGTGCCAGCAGGTCGGAGACAGGGTCGAACTATGGCTACACCTTC. The V and J genes are TRBV7-9 and TRBJ1-2; 7 bases agree with TRBD1. There are 15 residues in the CDR3. J lost 2 bases, V lost 6 bases, and 9 bases had no gene match. Germline V gene sequence: CDR1 SEHNR, CDR2 FQNEAQ (reference sequence).

The table lists this clonotype with many counts. This chain uses TRBV20-1 with TRBJ2-3; D uncertain. The V and J ends lost 3 bases and 3 bases respectively, with 10 bases between them. The V gene's germline CDR1 is DFQATT and CDR2 SNEGSKA (reference sequence). The CDR3 totals 13 residues. CDR3 nucleotide sequence: TGCAGTGCTAGGGGTACAAATACAGATACGCAGTATTTT. This sequence encodes CSARGTNTDTQYF.

This clonotype was observed at least ten times. The V and J genes are TRBV14 and TRBJ1-1; D not certain. Germline V gene data show CDR1 as SGHDN and CDR2 as FVKESK. There are 16 residues in the CDR3. Trimming stripped 1 base from V and 0 bases from J, with 12 bases between. The CDR3 nucleotides read TGTGCCAGCAGCCAAGGTTGGACGGTGCTGAACACTGAAGCTTTCTTT. It yields the protein CASSQGWTVLNTEAFF.

This clonotype was detected many times. V usage is TRBV5-1 and J usage is TRBJ1-5; D uncertain. The CDR3 sequence is 14 residues long. Deletions cut 0 bases from V and 3 bases from J, with 7 bases between. Looked up from germline, CDR1 is SGHRS and CDR2 is YFSETQ. DNA for the CDR3: TGCGCCAGCAGCTTGGGGACCAACAATCAGCCCCAGCATTTT. This encodes CASSLGTNNQPQHF.

This clonotype was picked up many times. V usage is TRBV29-1 and J usage is TRBJ2-7, with 12 nucleotides matching TRBD2. Per the germline V gene, CDR1 is SQVTM and CDR2 is ANQGSEA. V gave up 3 bases and J gave up 6 bases; unmatched junction bases: 12. The CDR3 extends over 16 amino acids. The DNA of the CDR3 is TGCAGCGTTGATGGGGCTAGCGGGGGGGCCCCCCTCGAGCAGTACTTC. Protein: CSVDGASGGAPLEQYF.

This clonotype was observed at least ten times. The chain employs TRBV11-2 and TRBJ2-3, with a tentative D call TRBD2 (6 bases). V dropped 3 bases and J dropped 3 bases, with 10 bases sitting between them. Germline V gives CDR1 SGHAT, CDR2 FQNNGV. There are 14 residues in the CDR3. Here the CDR3 reads CASSFTGETDTQYF. CDR3 sequence (DNA): TGTGCCAGCAGCTTTACGGGGGAAACAGATACGCAGTATTTT. Filled out from reference TRBV11-2 and TRBJ2-3, the complete variable domain reads EAGVAQSPRYKIIEKRQSVAFWCNPISGHATLYWYQQILGQGPKLLIQFQNNGVVDDSQLPKDRFSAERLKGVDSTLKIQPAKLEDSAVYLCASSFTGETDTQYFGPGTRLTVL.

There are many counts of this clonotype. The J gene is TRBJ2-7, the V gene TRBV29-1, with D hard to call. This CDR3 spans 11 amino acids. Between the trimmed V and J ends, which lost 4 bases and 3 bases, there was a span of 7 bases. Germline-derived CDR1 and CDR2 are SQVTM and ANQGSEA. The CDR3 sequence is CSVVNSYEQYF. CDR3 bases: TGCAGCGTTGTTAACAGCTACGAGCAGTACTTC.

There are many counts of this clonotype. V usage is TRBV3-1 and J usage is TRBJ1-1; D gene unclear. The V gene lost 1 base and the J gene lost 6 bases, with 3 bases spanning the gap. The CDR3 has 11 amino acids. Germline V lookup: CDR1 LGHDT, CDR2 YNNKEL (reference sequence). The CDR3 coding sequence is TGTGCCAGCAGCCAAGGCCCTGAAGCTTTCTTT. Protein: CASSQGPEAFF. Variable domain in full (rest from reference TRBV3-1 and TRBJ1-1): DTAVSQTPKYLVTQMGNDKSIKCEQNLGHDTMYWYKQDSKKFLKIMFSYNNKELIINETVPNRFSPKSPDKAHLNLHINSLELGDSAVYFCASSQGPEAFFGQGTRLTVV.

This clonotype was detected many times. This chain's CDR3 is CASSRIAGGQETQYF. CDR3 nucleotides: TGTGCCAGCAGCCGTATAGCGGGGGGCCAAGAGACCCAGTACTTC. The chain combines TRBV7-3 with TRBJ2-5; TRBD2 matches at 10 bases. V lost 5 bases and J lost 1; bases outside the gene matches: 4. Per the germline V gene, CDR1 is SGHTA and CDR2 is FQGTGA. This CDR3 spans 15 amino acids.

This clonotype was counted many times. The rearrangement uses TRBV19 and TRBJ2-5; 8 nucleotides match TRBD2. CDR3 length: 15 amino acids. V trimming: 4 bases; J trimming: 4 bases; junction bases outside the gene matches: 8. Per germline, CDR1 LNHDA and CDR2 SQIVND (reference sequence). CDR3 protein: CASSTPGTRGETQYF. For the CDR3, the DNA is TGTGCCAGTAGTACACCCGGGACTAGGGGAGAGACCCAGTACTTC.

This chain uses TRBV20-1 with TRBJ1-6, with D maybe TRBD1 (6 bases). Looked up from germline, CDR1 is DFQATT and CDR2 is SNEGSKA (reference sequence). Trimming pared 0 bases from V and 9 bases from J, leaving 15 bases between. CDR3 length: 15 amino acids. The CDR3 is CSARDELQGGSPLHF. The CDR3 region has the DNA TGCAGTGCTAGAGATGAACTACAGGGAGGTTCACCCCTCCACTTT.

This clonotype appeared many times. The J gene is TRBJ2-1, the V gene TRBV4-1, with D uncertain. The ends were cut back, 0 bases at V and 3 bases at J, with 9 bases in the middle. This CDR3 is built from 15 residues. The germline gives CDR1 MGHRA, CDR2 YSYEKL. DNA of the CDR3: TGCGCCAGCAGCCAAGATCGGGCTAGCTACAATGAGCAGTTCTTC. It is translated as CASSQDRASYNEQFF.

This clonotype came up many times. The CDR3 sequence is CASSPRQGREDTQYF. Here the CDR3 DNA reads TGTGCCAGCTCACCACGGCAGGGCCGCGAGGATACGCAGTATTTT. The chain combines TRBV18 with TRBJ2-3, with D possibly being TRBD1 (5 bases). The CDR3 is 15 amino acids. Trimming cost V 1 base and J 6 bases, with 14 bases left between them. Germline CDR1 KGHSH, CDR2 LQKENI.

This clonotype was seen many times. V usage is TRBV7-9 and J usage is TRBJ2-5, with D perhaps matching TRBD2 (6 bases). The CDR3 spans 13 residues. Germline V gene sequence: CDR1 SEHNR, CDR2 FQNEAQ (reference sequence). Trimming shortened V by 5 bases and J by 2 bases, and 9 bases separated the two germline ends. CDR3 DNA: TGTGCCAGCAGCCGGGACTTACAAGAGACCCAGTACTTC. Its protein is CASSRDLQETQYF. Based on the CDR3 plus reference TRBV7-9 and TRBJ2-5, the full variable domain is DTGVSQNPRHKITKRGQNVTFRCDPISEHNRLYWYRQTLGQGPEFLTYFQNEAQLEKSRLLSDRFSAERPKGSFSTLEIQRTEQGDSAMYLCASSRDLQETQYFGPGTRLLVL.

This clonotype was seen ten or more times. The V and J genes are TRBV7-2 and TRBJ2-7; D is unresolved. The V end lost 5 bases, the J end lost 2 bases, and 13 bases lay between the germline ends. Germline assignment: CDR1 SGHTA and CDR2 FQGNSA. The CDR3 contains 14 residues. In DNA, the CDR3 is TGTGCCAGCAGCCATCCCCCCCACGCCTACGAGCAGTACTTC. The encoded protein is CASSHPPHAYEQYF.

This clonotype was seen repeatedly, ten times or more. The chain links TRBV20-1 to TRBJ1-2, with a possible D match to TRBD1 (5 bases). V lost 6 bases and J 4 bases, leaving 15 bases between the germline ends. This CDR3 contains 13 residues. Germline V gene lookup returns CDR1 DFQATT and CDR2 SNEGSKA (reference sequence). The CDR3 protein is CSAPKAGVYGYTF. In DNA form, the CDR3 reads TGCAGTGCCCCCAAGGCGGGGGTCTATGGCTACACCTTC.

This clonotype was counted ten times or more. The V and J genes are TRBV20-1 and TRBJ2-5; D may be TRBD2 (6 bases). The CDR3 has 12 amino acids. The V and J ends lost 1 base and 7 bases respectively, with 10 bases between them. Looked up from germline, CDR1 is DFQATT and CDR2 is SNEGSKA (reference sequence). The CDR3 nucleotides are TGCAGTGCTAGAGCGGGAGTTAGGACCCAGTACTTC. Translation gives CSARAGVRTQYF.

This clonotype was observed at least ten times. The J gene is TRBJ2-2, the V gene TRBV4-1; maybe TRBD2 (5 bases). Germline CDR1 MGHRA, CDR2 YSYEKL. V was trimmed by 1 base and J by 8 bases, leaving 17 bases between them. The CDR3 loop spans 16 amino acids. As DNA, the CDR3 is TGCGCCAGCAGCCAAGGAGGAAGCGGAGTTTCTGGGGAGCTGTTTTTT. Translation: CASSQGGSGVSGELFF.

This clonotype was seen ten or more times. V gene TRBV12-3 or TRBV12-4 combines with J gene TRBJ2-7; D perhaps matches TRBD2 (6 bases). The V end lost 8 bases, the J end lost 4 bases, and 18 bases lay between the germline ends. The CDR3 has 14 amino acids. CDR3 region: CASPKGTGEYEQYF. In nucleotides, the CDR3 is TGTGCCAGCCCCAAGGGAACGGGGGAATACGAGCAGTACTTC.

This clonotype has at least ten counts. The V gene is TRBV7-9, the J gene TRBJ2-2; TRBD2 matches 11 bases. Germline CDR1 reads SEHNR; CDR2 reads FQNEAQ (reference sequence). The CDR3 length is 19 residues. After removal of 5 bases from V and 0 bases from J, the junction contained 11 bases not matched to a gene. The CDR3 loop reads CASSQPSGGPTPNTGELFF. The CDR3, as DNA: TGTGCCAGCAGCCAACCTAGCGGGGGGCCGACCCCGAACACCGGGGAGCTGTTTTTT. The full variable domain, rest sourced from reference TRBV7-9 and TRBJ2-2, is DTGVSQNPRHKITKRGQNVTFRCDPISEHNRLYWYRQTLGQGPEFLTYFQNEAQLEKSRLLSDRFSAERPKGSFSTLEIQRTEQGDSAMYLCASSQPSGGPTPNTGELFFGEGSRLTVL.

This clonotype was detected many times. The chain recombines TRBV12-3 or TRBV12-4 with TRBJ1-4; 7 nucleotides align to TRBD1. The CDR3 has 14 residues. The junction had 9 bases not matched to a gene; V was cut back by 6 bases and J by 8 bases. The CDR3 nucleotides are TGTGCCAGCAGCCCGGGACAGCTTGGGGAAAAACTGTTTTTT. Translation: CASSPGQLGEKLFF.

At least ten counts were recorded for this clonotype. V usage is TRBV11-2 and J usage is TRBJ1-3, with D perhaps matching TRBD1 (6 bases). Per germline, CDR1 SGHAT and CDR2 FQNNGV. The ends were cut back, 6 bases at V and 0 bases at J, with 12 bases in the middle. The CDR3 runs 15 residues. Here the CDR3 reads CASRRGAISGNTIYF. For the CDR3, the DNA is TGTGCCAGCAGGCGGGGGGCGATCTCTGGAAACACCATATATTTT.

This clonotype was counted many times. The chain has TRBV6-1 and TRBJ2-2, with D unclear. Trimming shortened V by 8 bases and J by 4 bases, and 14 bases separated the two germline ends. The CDR3 loop spans 14 amino acids. Germline V gene data show CDR1 as MNHNS and CDR2 as SASEGT. As DNA, the CDR3 is TGTGCCAGCGGACGAAAGGAATCCACCGGGGAGCTGTTTTTT. Its translation: CASGRKESTGELFF.